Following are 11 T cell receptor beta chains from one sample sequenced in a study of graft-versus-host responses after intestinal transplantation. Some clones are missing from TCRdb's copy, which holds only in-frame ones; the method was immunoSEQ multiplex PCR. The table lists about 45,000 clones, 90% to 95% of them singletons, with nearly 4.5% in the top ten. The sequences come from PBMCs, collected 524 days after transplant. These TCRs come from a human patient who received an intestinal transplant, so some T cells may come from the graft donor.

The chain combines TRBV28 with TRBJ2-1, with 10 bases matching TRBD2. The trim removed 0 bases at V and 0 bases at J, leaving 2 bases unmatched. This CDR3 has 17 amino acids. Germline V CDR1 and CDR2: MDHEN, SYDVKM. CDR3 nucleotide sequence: TGTGCCAGCAGTTTATGGGCTAGCGGGAGCTCCTACAATGAGCAGTTCTTC. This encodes CASSLWASGSSYNEQFF. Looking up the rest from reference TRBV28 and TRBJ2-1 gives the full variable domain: DVKVTQSSRYLVKRTGEKVFLECVQDMDHENMFWYRQDPGLGLRLIYFSYDVKMKEKGDIPEGYSVSREKKERFSLILESASTNQTSMYLCASSLWASGSSYNEQFFGPGTRLTVL.

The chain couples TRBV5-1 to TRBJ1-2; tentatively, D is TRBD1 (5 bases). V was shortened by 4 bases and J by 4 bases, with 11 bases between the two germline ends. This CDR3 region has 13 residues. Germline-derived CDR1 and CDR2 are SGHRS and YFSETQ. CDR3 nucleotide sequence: TGCGCCAGCAGCCAGAAGGGGACCTATGGCTACACCTTC. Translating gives CASSQKGTYGYTF.

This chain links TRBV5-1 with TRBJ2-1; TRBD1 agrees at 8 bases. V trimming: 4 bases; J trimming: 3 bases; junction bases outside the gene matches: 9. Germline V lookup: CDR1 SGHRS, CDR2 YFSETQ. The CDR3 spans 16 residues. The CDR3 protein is CASSIRDRMDYNEQFF. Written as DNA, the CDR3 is TGCGCCAGCAGCATCCGGGACAGGATGGACTACAATGAGCAGTTCTTC.

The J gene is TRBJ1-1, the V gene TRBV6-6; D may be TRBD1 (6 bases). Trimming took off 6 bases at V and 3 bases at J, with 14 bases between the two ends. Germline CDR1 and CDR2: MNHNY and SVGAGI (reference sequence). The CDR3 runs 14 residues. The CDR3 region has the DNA TGTGCCAGCAGGCTAGACAGGACTCACACTGAAGCTTTCTTT. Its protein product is CASRLDRTHTEAFF.

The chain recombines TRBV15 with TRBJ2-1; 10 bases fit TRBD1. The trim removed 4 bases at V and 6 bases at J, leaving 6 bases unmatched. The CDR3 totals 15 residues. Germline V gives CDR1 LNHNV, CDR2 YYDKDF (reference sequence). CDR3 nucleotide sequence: TGTGCCACCAGCATCGACAGGGGGCGTATCAATGAGCAGTTCTTC. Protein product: CATSIDRGRINEQFF.

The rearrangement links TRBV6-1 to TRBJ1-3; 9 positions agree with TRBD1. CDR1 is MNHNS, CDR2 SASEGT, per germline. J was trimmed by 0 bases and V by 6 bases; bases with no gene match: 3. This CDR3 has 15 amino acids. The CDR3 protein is CASRQGAVSGNTIYF. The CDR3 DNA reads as TGTGCCAGCAGACAGGGGGCCGTCTCTGGAAACACCATATATTTT.

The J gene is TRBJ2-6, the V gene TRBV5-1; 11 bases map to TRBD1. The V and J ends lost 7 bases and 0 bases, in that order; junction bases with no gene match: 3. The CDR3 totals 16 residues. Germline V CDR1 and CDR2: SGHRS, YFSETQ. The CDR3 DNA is TGCGCCAGCGCGGACAGGGGGCGCTCTGGGGCCAACGTCCTGACTTTC. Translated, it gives CASADRGRSGANVLTF.

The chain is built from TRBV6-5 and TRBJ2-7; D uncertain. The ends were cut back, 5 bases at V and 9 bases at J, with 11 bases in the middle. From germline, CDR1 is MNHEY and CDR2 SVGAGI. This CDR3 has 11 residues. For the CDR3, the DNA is TGTGCCAGCAGTGACGGCCCAAGGCAGTACTTC. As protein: CASSDGPRQYF.

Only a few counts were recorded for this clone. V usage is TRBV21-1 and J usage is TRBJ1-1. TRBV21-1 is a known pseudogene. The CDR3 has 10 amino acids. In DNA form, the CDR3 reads TGTCTCCCGGCGAACACTGAAGCTTTCTTT. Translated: CLPANTEAFF.

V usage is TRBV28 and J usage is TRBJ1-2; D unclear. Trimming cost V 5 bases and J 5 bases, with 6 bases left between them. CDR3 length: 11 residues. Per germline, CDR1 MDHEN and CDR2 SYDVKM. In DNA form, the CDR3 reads TGTGCCAGCAGTGCAGCATATGGCTACACCTTC. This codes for CASSAAYGYTF.

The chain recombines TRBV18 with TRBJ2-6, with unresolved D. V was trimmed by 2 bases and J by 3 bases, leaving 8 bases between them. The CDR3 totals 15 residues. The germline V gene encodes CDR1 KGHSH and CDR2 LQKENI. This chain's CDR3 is CASSPREGGANVLTF. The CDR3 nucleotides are TGTGCCAGCTCACCAAGGGAAGGTGGGGCCAACGTCCTGACTTTC.